Many counts were recorded for the clone carrying this T cell receptor (beta chain). Its antigen remains unidentified. The data were taken from a study of regulatory T cells in long-lasting Graves disease. As for the study in general: For a period under 3 months, newly diagnosed Graves' patients had taken antithyroid drugs.

Specified time point: newly diagnosed GD, antithyroid drugs for less than 3 months. There was RNA extracted from PBMCs, and the TCR library was made from it. Trimming removed 5 bases from V and 6 bases from J; junction bases left unmatched: 11. The CDR3 consists of 15 residues. Construction of the TCR beta libraries employed iRepertoire HTBI primers in conjunction with Arm-PCR of CDR3 regions. TCRdb re-derived calls from the multiplex PCR reads in MiXCR, one entry per CDR3 protein. Of a few hundred thousand distinct CDR3 sequences in the sample, roughly 12% are singletons; the top ten hold 10%. General study findings and limits: Persistent disease favored TRBV28, TRBJ1-2 and TRBJ2-5. TCR diversity in persistent Graves' patients was below that of newly diagnosed ones.

This sample was shared with a second study, whose subject was T cells in Graves' hyperthyroidism and ophthalmopathy. That work states: Most thyroid clonotypes with frequency above 0.001 were detected in blood.

The sequences come from peripheral blood mononuclear cells (PBMCs), collected at new diagnosis, from a patient treated with antithyroid drugs. The receptor comes from a man younger than 45 with Graves disease. The chain carries TRBV12-3 or TRBV12-4 and TRBJ1-1, with 8 bases that match TRBD1. This CDR3 is CASSPAAGGGAEAFF. The CDR3 bases are TGTGCCAGCAGTCCCGCCGCAGGGGGCGGAGCTGAAGCTTTCTTT.